This TCR beta chain was documented in a study of OX40 agonist ivuxolimab in advanced cancers. Turning to the overall study: Ivuxolimab, which targeted the costimulatory receptor OX40 (CD134), was an agonistic, fully human IgG2 monoclonal antibody. Intravenous ivuxolimab was administered to patients every 2 weeks at six dose levels: 0.01, 0.1, 0.3, 1.5, 3 and 10 mg/kg. The purpose of peripheral TCRbeta sequencing was to test whether ivuxolimab changed TCR sequence diversity and led to clonal T-cell expansion. A male proportion of 75% to 85% and a mean age of around 60 years, ranging from 23 to 79, were recorded for the dose-escalation cohort. Partial responses occurred in three dose-escalation patients, of whom one had hepatocellular carcinoma and two had cutaneous melanoma. Among the approximately 50 dose-escalation patients, some 20 had hepatocellular carcinoma, roughly 15 melanoma, 9 renal cell carcinoma and 9 head and neck cancer. Patients were allowed to have had prior anti-PD-1, anti-PD-L1 or anti-CTLA-4 therapy, and around two fifths of the dose-escalation patients had been treated with checkpoint inhibitors. The paper covers the monotherapy dose-escalation part of the phase I ivuxolimab trial, which included N ≈ 50 patients.

Comments on this clone: Its recognized antigen is unknown. Per-base quality was not reported, and no clone a single base away is much larger than it.

Points the paper makes about the study in general: Low levels of normalized T-cell clonal expansion were also seen in some patients who did not respond. At doses of 0.1 to 3.0 mg/kg, clonal expansion of both CD4+ and CD8+ T cells in blood was seen between baseline and week 6. After ivuxolimab, more expanded clones were found on average in CD8+ T cells than in CD4+ T cells. The antigen specificity of the peripheral T cells that underwent clonal expansion was not determined. Partial responders in the 0.1-3.0 mg/kg groups had among the lowest normalized peripheral clonal expansion, especially among CD8+ T cells.

The trial excluded patients who had a history of autoimmune disease or were on systemic immunosuppression. Peripheral blood for TCR sequencing was collected from all dose cohorts at baseline, on cycle 4 day 1, and on cycle 7 day 1. Samples came from an open-label, multicenter, first-in-human phase I dose-escalation trial of ivuxolimab. Adults with locally advanced or metastatic melanoma, renal cell, hepatocellular, or head and neck squamous cell carcinoma were enrolled in the trial. Before TCR sequencing, CD4+ and CD8+ T cells were separately sorted from peripheral blood. Genomic DNA was isolated from the sorted cells so that the TCRbeta CDR3 region could be sequenced. TCRbeta CDR3 regions were sequenced using the immunoSEQ Assay. In its TCRdb copy, this immuneACCESS table keeps in-frame sequences only and misses some clones. Where compared with another copy, unresolved V genes explain less than half of these, and the others have no known cause. Counted in this sample were roughly 83,000 clones; about 90% of them appeared once. The ten largest clones represent under 8.5% of the sample.

The CDR3 has 16 amino acids, counting the end cysteine and phenylalanine. Only the CDR3 portion is preserved as DNA: 48 bases, with reading frame beginning at the first base. According to the germline V gene (reference sequence), CDR1 reads LNHDA and CDR2 reads SQIVND. V and J are truncated by 3 bases and 1 base respectively, leaving an intervening sequence of 13 bases. The chain was built from TRBV19 and TRBJ1-5; matching of 5 bases hints at TRBD1 as the D gene. The clonotype was recovered from an adult with an advanced solid tumor such as melanoma, head and neck, liver or kidney cancer. This material consisted of CD4+ or CD8+ T cells sorted from blood, taken in a trial of the OX40 agonist ivuxolimab. The CDR3 region reads CASSIQGVMSNQPQHF. In nucleotides, the sequence is TGTGCCAGTAGTATTCAGGGAGTCATGAGCAATCAGCCCCAGCATTTT.